This T cell receptor beta chain appears in the sequencing data of a study of cytomegalovirus exposure and HLA in healthy donors. Across the whole study: An earlier analysis found fewer than 120 million unique TCR beta sequences from 200 million or so T cells. The study placed around 80% of its approximately 380 genotyped donors in the Caucasian-associated ancestry cluster.

PCR was performed using 60 Vbeta and 13 Jbeta primers. Using immunoSEQ multiplex PCR, the repertoire was profiled, and TCRdb retains in-frame clones only, with some absent. The sample shows under 200,000 clones, approximately 80% of them seen only once. The V and J ends lost 2 bases and 1 base respectively, with 5 bases between them. CDR1 MNHNY and CDR2 SVGAGI come from the germline V gene (reference sequence). The CDR3 is made up of 13 amino acids. This TCR came from a woman aged 45-59 years in good health and CMV-seropositive. The chain couples TRBV6-6 to TRBJ1-1; D is undetermined. The sample comprised PBMCs. CDR3 amino acids: CASSYDRNTEAFF. The CDR3 DNA reads as TGTGCCAGCAGTTACGATAGGAACACTGAAGCTTTCTTT.